A selection of T cell receptor beta chains follows, all from one sample in a study of blood T cell repertoires in COVID-19. Profiling relied on immunoSEQ multiplex PCR, and the TCRdb table lists in-frame clones only, not all of them. The profile covers 120,000 or so clones, with roughly nine tenths appearing a single time and roughly 4.8% taken by the ten largest. The material sequenced was peripheral blood. All receptors come from a man in his sixties with COVID-19, enrolled during active disease. Both conserved end residues are part of each CDR3. D genes are given only for firm matches. Not every row has a clone size; where given, it reads once, few, many or a size class.

>-|15|TRBJ1-1|TRBD1|TRBV7-2
TGTGCCAGCAGCTCAGGGGGCCAGATCAACACTGAAGCTTTCTTT
CASSSGGQINTEAFF
>-|14|TRBJ2-3|-|TRBV7-2
TGTGCCAGCAGCCCCCCGGTTTACGGAGATACGCAGTATTTT
CASSPPVYGDTQYF
>-|15|TRBJ2-7|TRBD1|TRBV7-2
TGTGCCAGCAGCTTAGAACAGGGGGCCACGTACGAGCAGTACTTC
CASSLEQGATYEQYF
>once|16|TRBJ2-1|-|TRBV23-1
TGCGCCAGCAGCTCCTCATACAGGCACTCCTACAATGAGCAGTTCTTC
CASSSSYRHSYNEQFF
>-|14|TRBJ2-6|-|TRBV7-3
TGTGCCAGCAGCTCCGGCTCTGGGGCCAACGTCCTGACTTTC
CASSSGSGANVLTF
>-|15|TRBJ1-6|-|TRBV12-5
TGTGCTAGTGGTTTGGTAGAGGGCATAGACTCACCCCTCCACTTT
CASGLVEGIDSPLHF
>-|17|TRBJ2-4|-|TRBV19
TGTGCCAGTAGTATAAGGTTGAGACAGGAGAACAAAAACATTCAGTACTTC
CASSIRLRQENKNIQYF
>-|16|TRBJ2-5|TRBD1|TRBV11-1
TGTGCCAGCAGTCGTGCGGACAGGGGATTCCAGGAGACCCAGTACTTC
CASSRADRGFQETQYF
>once|15|TRBJ2-7|-|TRBV6-5
TGTGCCAGCGCTAACCGGAGGGGTTACACCTACGAGCAGTACTTC
CASANRRGYTYEQYF
>-|13|TRBJ2-6|-|TRBV5-1
TGCGCCAGCAGCTTGGCGGGGGCCAACGTCCTGACTTTC
CASSLAGANVLTF
>-|13|TRBJ1-2|-|TRBV5-1
TGCGCCAGCAGCAAGACAGGACCCGGCGGCTACACCTTC
CASSKTGPGGYTF
>-|15|TRBJ2-5|TRBD1|TRBV15
TGTGCCACCAGCAGATCCTTGGACAGGGGAGAGACCCAGTACTTC
CATSRSLDRGETQYF
>-|15|TRBJ1-1|-|TRBV9
TGTGCCAGCAGCGCGCAAACAGGGATGAACACTGAAGCTTTCTTT
CASSAQTGMNTEAFF
>once|16|TRBJ1-3|-|TRBV6-5
TGTGCCAGCAGTTATGCAGGCGTTTACTCTGGAAACACCATATATTTT
CASSYAGVYSGNTIYF
>-|16|TRBJ2-1|TRBD2|TRBV9
TGTGCCAGCAGCGTGGGACTAGCGGGAGGTTTGGATGAGCAGTTCTTC
CASSVGLAGGLDEQFF
>-|16|TRBJ2-1|TRBD2|TRBV5-1
TGCGCCAGCAGCTCTACGGGACTAGCGGGAGTACATGAGCAGTTCTTC
CASSSTGLAGVHEQFF
>-|15|TRBJ2-2|-|TRBV7-9
TGTGCCAGCAGCTCCCGCACCCGGGGTGGCGGGGAGCTGTTTTTT
CASSSRTRGGGELFF
>-|15|TRBJ2-3|TRBD2|TRBV5-6
TGTGCCAGCAGCTTTTTGCGGGAGAGGGCAGATACGCAGTATTTT
CASSFLRERADTQYF
>-|11|TRBJ2-1|-|TRBV27
TGTGCCAGCAGACGGTACAATGAGCAGTTCTTC
CASRRYNEQFF
>-|14|TRBJ2-7|TRBD2|TRBV6-6
TGTGCCAGCAGTCACCAGCGGGAGGTAAACGAGCAGTACTTC
CASSHQREVNEQYF
>-|15|TRBJ1-3|-|TRBV7-9
TGTGCCAGCAGACCGGGGGTTGATCCTGGAAACACCATATATTTT
CASRPGVDPGNTIYF
>-|15|TRBJ2-1|TRBD1|TRBV7-2
TGTGCCAGCAGCTTAGTGATGACAGGGGGGGGTGAGCAGTTCTTC
CASSLVMTGGGEQFF
>-|12|TRBJ2-7|-|TRBV11-2
TGTGCCAGCAGCTCTAGCTCCTACGAGCAGTACTTC
CASSSSSYEQYF
>-|14|TRBJ1-1|TRBD1|TRBV5-1
TGCGCCAGCAGCTTGGAGGGGGCTGGCACTGAAGCTTTCTTT
CASSLEGAGTEAFF
>-|15|TRBJ1-5|-|TRBV19
TGTGCCAGTAGTACTCGGAGGGGAGACAATCAGCCCCAGCATTTT
CASSTRRGDNQPQHF
>-|13|TRBJ2-5|TRBD1|TRBV2
TGTGCCAGCAGTGAGACAGGGGTAGAGACCCAGTACTTC
CASSETGVETQYF
>-|18|TRBJ2-3|-|TRBV11-3
TGTGCCAGCAGCTTAGTGCTGGGGCGCCTAGGTCAGACAGATACGCAGTATTTT
CASSLVLGRLGQTDTQYF
>few|14|TRBJ2-1|-|TRBV11-3
TGTGCCAGCAGCCCCAATTCGGTGAACAATGAGCAGTTCTTC
CASSPNSVNNEQFF
>few|15|TRBJ2-1|-|TRBV15
TGTGCCACCAGGCCCGGGGAGGATACCTACAATGAGCAGTTCTTC
CATRPGEDTYNEQFF
>-|15|TRBJ2-7|TRBD2|TRBV18
TGTGCCAGCTCAAGGCGGGAAGCGGGAGCGCCCGAGCAGTACTTC
CASSRREAGAPEQYF
>-|14|TRBJ2-1|-|TRBV28
TGTGCCAGCAGTAGCCCGGGACTTTACAATGAGCAGTTCTTC
CASSSPGLYNEQFF
>-|15|TRBJ1-1|-|TRBV4-2
TGTGCCAGCAGCCAAGAAGCGGGACCGAACACTGAAGCTTTCTTT
CASSQEAGPNTEAFF
>-|15|TRBJ1-4|-|TRBV18
TGTGCCAGCTCACCAATGGGGGGGACTAATGAAAAACTGTTTTTT
CASSPMGGTNEKLFF
>-|15|TRBJ2-1|-|TRBV6-1
TGTGCCAGCAGTGAACCGGGGAGGTTTTACAATGAGCAGTTCTTC
CASSEPGRFYNEQFF
>-|12|TRBJ2-2|-|TRBV6-5
TGTGCCAGCAGTACAAGCACCGGGGAGCTGTTTTTT
CASSTSTGELFF
>once|14|TRBJ2-7|TRBD2|TRBV27
TGTGCCAGCAGTTTTAAGCGGGATGGATACGAGCAGTACTTC
CASSFKRDGYEQYF
>-|14|TRBJ2-2|-|TRBV5-5
TGTGCCAGCAGCTCCTTGCGCGGTACCGGGGAGCTGTTTTTT
CASSSLRGTGELFF
>-|17|TRBJ2-3|TRBD2|TRBV11-2
TGTGCCAGCAGCTTAGATCGTCGAGCGGGAGCAACAGATACGCAGTATTTT
CASSLDRRAGATDTQYF
>-|12|TRBJ1-4|-|TRBV3-1/TRBV3-2
TGTGCCAGCAGCCAGAGTTACAGAAAACTGTTTTTT
CASSQSYRKLFF
>-|13|TRBJ1-6|-|TRBV11-2
TGTGCCAGCAGCTTCGCCAGTGCAGAGGCCCTCCACTTT
CASSFASAEALHF